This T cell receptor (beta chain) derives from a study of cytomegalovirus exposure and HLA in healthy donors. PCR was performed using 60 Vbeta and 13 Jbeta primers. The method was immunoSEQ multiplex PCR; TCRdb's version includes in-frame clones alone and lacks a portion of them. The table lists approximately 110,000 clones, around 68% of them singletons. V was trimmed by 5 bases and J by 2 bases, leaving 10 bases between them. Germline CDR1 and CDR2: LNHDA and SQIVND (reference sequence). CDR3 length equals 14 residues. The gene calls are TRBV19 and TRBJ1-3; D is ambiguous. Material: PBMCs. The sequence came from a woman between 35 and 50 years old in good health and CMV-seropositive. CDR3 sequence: CASSLREAGNTIYF. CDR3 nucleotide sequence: TGTGCCAGTAGTTTGCGGGAAGCTGGAAACACCATATATTTT.